These 30 T cell receptor beta chains were all obtained from the same sample, sequenced in a study of CD8+CD57+ T cells in acquired aplastic anemia. Both TCR beta VDJ combination and CDR3 sequence profiling were carried out. Genomic DNA was the template for this profiling. TCRdb analysed the reads with MiXCR anew, one entry per CDR3 protein. Altogether over 200,000 distinct CDR3 sequences are present, around 60% being singletons, with the ten largest covering 25% to 30%. Sequenced material: sorted CD4+, CD8+, or CD8+CD57+ T cells (not recorded which) from PBMCs. The receptor set was obtained from a human donor in good health.

The chain has TRBV11-2 and TRBJ1-6, with D perhaps matching TRBD1 (6 bases). The CDR3 has 13 residues. Germline V gene lookup returns CDR1 SGHAT and CDR2 FQNNGV. Trimming shortened V by 5 bases and J by 6 bases, and 8 bases separated the two germline ends. CDR3 sequence: CASSQGSNSPLHF. CDR3 DNA sequence: TGTGCCAGCAGCCAGGGGAGTAATTCACCCCTCCACTTT.

In this sample, this clonotype turned up many times. The chain has TRBV7-9 and TRBJ2-7; 13 nucleotides agree with TRBD2. Germline assignment: CDR1 SEHNR and CDR2 FQNEAQ (reference sequence). This CDR3 is 15 amino acids long. V trimming: 7 bases; J trimming: 3 bases; junction bases outside the gene matches: 6. As DNA, the CDR3 is TGTGCCAGCACCACGGGACTAGCGGGAAACTACGAGCAGTACTTC. Translation: CASTTGLAGNYEQYF.

The chain recombines TRBV9 with TRBJ2-2; D uncertain. CDR3 length equals 15 residues. Germline V gene lookup returns CDR1 SGDLS and CDR2 YYNGEE. V was shortened by 0 bases and J by 7 bases, with 13 bases between the two germline ends. CDR3: CASSVGSIADGELFF. The DNA of the CDR3 is TGTGCCAGCAGCGTAGGGAGTATCGCAGACGGGGAGCTGTTTTTT.

V and J are TRBV24-1 and TRBJ2-1; 11 nucleotides align to TRBD2. V gave up 7 bases and J gave up 7 bases; unmatched junction bases: 8. The CDR3 is 15 amino acids. The germline V gene encodes CDR1 KGHDR and CDR2 SFDVKD. CDR3 sequence reads: CATRLVAGGWNEQFF. The DNA for the CDR3 is TGTGCCACCAGGCTCGTAGCGGGAGGGTGGAATGAGCAGTTCTTC.

This clonotype was picked up a small number of times. The chain combines TRBV10-1 with TRBJ1-5; 9 bases match TRBD1. The CDR3 covers 16 residues. Germline loops: CDR1 WNHNN, CDR2 SYGVQD (reference sequence). Trimming took 7 bases from V and 2 from J; bases not matched to a gene: 9. CDR3 amino acids: CASTSSTGGCNQPQHF. The CDR3 DNA reads as TGCGCCAGCACCTCATCGACAGGGGGATGCAATCAGCCCCAGCATTTT.

The chain employs TRBV19 and TRBJ2-1; D remains ambiguous. With 4 bases removed from V and 8 bases from J, the gap between germline ends came to 18 bases. Germline V CDR1 and CDR2: LNHDA, SQIVND (reference sequence). The CDR3 has 15 residues. The CDR3 spells CASSTSWVITHEQFF. The DNA for the CDR3 is TGTGCCAGTAGTACCTCATGGGTGATAACGCATGAGCAGTTCTTC.

This clonotype turned up a few times. The J gene is TRBJ2-1, the V gene TRBV10-1; 9 positions agree with TRBD1. V shed 4 bases and J 1 base; nucleotides not matched to a gene: 2. Germline CDR1 is WNHNN and CDR2 is SYGVQD (reference sequence). The CDR3 contains 15 residues. In DNA form, the CDR3 reads TGCGCCAGCAGTGCGGGACAGGGATCCTACAATGAGCAGTTCTTC. It yields the protein CASSAGQGSYNEQFF.

V gene TRBV6-4 combines with J gene TRBJ2-3, with 7 bases aligning to TRBD2. J gave up 1 base and V 0 bases, and 1 base lay outside the gene matches. The CDR3 covers 15 residues. Germline assignment: CDR1 MRHNA and CDR2 SNTAGT. CDR3 amino acids: CASSDSRGGTDTQYF. The CDR3 coding sequence is TGTGCCAGCAGTGACTCCCGGGGGGGCACAGATACGCAGTATTTT.

The gene calls are TRBV7-9 and TRBJ2-1, with TRBD2 identical over 8 bases. The germline V gene encodes CDR1 SEHNR and CDR2 FQNEAQ (reference sequence). V dropped 4 bases and J dropped 6; count of bases not matched to a gene: 11. The length of the CDR3 is 16 residues. CDR3 region: CASSSTGGRLGNEQFF. The CDR3 nucleotides are TGTGCCAGCAGCTCCACGGGCGGGAGGCTAGGCAATGAGCAGTTCTTC.

This clonotype occurred many times. The chain joins TRBV27 to TRBJ2-7, with 11 bases lining up with TRBD2. Germline V gives CDR1 MNHEY, CDR2 SMNVEV (reference sequence). The CDR3 is made up of 15 amino acids. Trimming took 5 bases from V and 2 from J; bases not matched to a gene: 5. In DNA form, the CDR3 reads TGTGCCAGCAGTCTAGAGACTAGCGGGACCTACGAGCAGTACTTC. This translates into CASSLETSGTYEQYF.

The chain links TRBV20-1 to TRBJ2-1, with D unclear. The germline gives CDR1 DFQATT, CDR2 SNEGSKA (reference sequence). The CDR3 sequence is 17 residues long. Trimming pared 1 base from V and 0 bases from J, leaving 16 bases between. DNA for the CDR3: TGCAGTGCTAGAGGTCCTGGAATCTCCCCCTCCTACAATGAGCAGTTCTTC. Translating it yields CSARGPGISPSYNEQFF.

As for this clonotype: The conserved final phenylalanine or tryptophan is absent from the CDR3, which likely points to a read error. No DNA is shown, since the ends of the CDR3 on it are uncertain; the CDR3 is the one TCRdb lists. This CDR3 reads CASRRSWTDRDDI. This chain connects TRBV6-6 to TRBJ2-5; the table's D call, TRBD1, has no DNA check behind it. The CDR3 contains 13 residues when both ends are counted. CDR1 is MNHNY and CDR2 is SVGAGI in the germline V gene (reference sequence).

This clonotype was counted between two and nine times. Here the CDR3 DNA reads TGTGCCATGGCAAAAACTAGCACAGATACGCAGTATTTT. As protein: CAMAKTSTDTQYF. This chain joins TRBV10-3 and TRBJ2-3; D not certain. With 9 bases removed from V and 0 bases from J, the gap between germline ends came to 10 bases. There are 13 residues in the CDR3. The germline V gene has CDR1 ENHRY and CDR2 SYGVKD.

This clonotype was recorded many times. This chain uses TRBV4-1 with TRBJ2-7; D is perhaps TRBD1 (5 bases). The CDR3 consists of 11 residues. Germline V gene data show CDR1 as MGHRA and CDR2 as YSYEKL. Trimming pared 2 bases from V and 7 bases from J, leaving 6 bases between. DNA of the CDR3: TGCGCCAGCAGCCAAAACAGGGAGCAGTACTTC. Protein product: CASSQNREQYF.

The chain is built from TRBV14 and TRBJ2-7; no reliable D call. V was pared by 4 bases and J by 4 bases, with 11 bases between. Germline CDR1 and CDR2: SGHDN and FVKESK. This CDR3 spans 13 amino acids. CDR3 sequence: CASSPFTEYEQYF. In DNA, the CDR3 is TGTGCCAGCAGCCCCTTTACGGAGTACGAGCAGTACTTC.

The chain joins TRBV29-1 to TRBJ2-1; 10 bases line up with TRBD1. With V trimmed by 4 bases and J by 2 bases, 5 bases remained unmatched. Germline lookup yields CDR1 SQVTM and CDR2 ANQGSEA. CDR3 size: 15 residues. CDR3 bases: TGCAGCGTTGCCAATGGGACAGGGGCCTACAATGAGCAGTTCTTC. It yields the protein CSVANGTGAYNEQFF.

V and J are TRBV24-1 and TRBJ1-5; D not certain. In germline, CDR1 is KGHDR, CDR2 SFDVKD. The CDR3 totals 13 residues. V shed 9 bases and J shed 4 bases, with 12 bases lying between them. CDR3 in amino acids: CATQRNGNQPQHF. CDR3 sequence (DNA): TGTGCCACCCAACGAAATGGGAATCAGCCCCAGCATTTT.

The rearrangement joins TRBV7-8 to TRBJ1-4, with a tentative D call TRBD1 (6 bases). With 0 bases removed from V and 6 bases from J, the gap between germline ends came to 14 bases. The CDR3 length is 16 residues. Germline CDR1 is SGHVS and CDR2 is FQNEAQ. The CDR3 loop reads CASSLAQSGGDEKLFF. The CDR3 nucleotides read TGTGCCAGCAGCTTAGCTCAATCGGGGGGCGATGAAAAACTGTTTTTT.

On this clonotype: One end of the junction does not line up with germline, which may come from a read error. CDR3 coding DNA: TGTGCCATCGGTGAGTCCCAGGGAGGAGGCGAAAAACTGTTTTTT. Translating it yields CAIGESQGGGEKLFF. The chain carries TRBV10-3 and TRBJ1-4; possibly TRBD1 for D (5 bases). Germline CDR1 reads ENHRY; CDR2 reads SYGVKD. This CDR3 region has 15 residues.

The rearrangement links TRBV7-6 to TRBJ1-6, with a possible D match to TRBD1 (6 bases). This CDR3 is built from 15 residues. The germline CDR1 and CDR2 sequences are SGHVS and FNYEAQ. Trimming removed 5 bases at V and 7 bases at J, with 15 bases between. CDR3 loop: CASSPSAGENSPLHF. The CDR3 DNA reads as TGTGCCAGCAGCCCTAGCGCAGGGGAGAATTCACCCCTCCACTTT.

In this sample, this clonotype turned up a few times. The chain joins TRBV7-3 to TRBJ2-3; D gene unclear. Germline-derived CDR1 and CDR2 are SGHTA and FQGTGA. V lost 2 bases and J 6 bases, leaving 6 bases between the germline ends. This CDR3 has 12 residues. The CDR3 nucleotides read TGTGCCAGCAGCTTATTTTCGGATACGCAGTATTTT. Protein product: CASSLFSDTQYF.

V and J are TRBV2 and TRBJ2-7; D gene unclear. V was cut by 8 bases and J by 3 bases, with 11 bases left in between. Germline assignment: CDR1 SNHLY and CDR2 FYNNEI. CDR3 length: 12 amino acids. The CDR3 coding sequence is TGTGCCAGCCGCAATATAAACTACGAGCAGTACTTC. It codes for CASRNINYEQYF.

This clonotype was seen only a few times. The chain combines TRBV7-9 with TRBJ1-1; 9 bases agree with TRBD1. The CDR3 contains 13 residues. Germline assignment: CDR1 SEHNR and CDR2 FQNEAQ (reference sequence). With V trimmed by 4 bases and J by 8 bases, 5 bases remained unmatched. DNA for the CDR3: TGTGCCAGCAGCTCACTCGGGACAGGGGAAGCTTTCTTT. This translates into CASSSLGTGEAFF.

At least ten counts were recorded for this clonotype. V is TRBV19 and J is TRBJ2-7; D gene unclear. Germline V gene lookup returns CDR1 LNHDA and CDR2 SQIVND (reference sequence). Between the trimmed V and J ends, which lost 6 bases and 6 bases, there was a span of 15 bases. This CDR3 has 13 residues. CDR3: CASSWASGGEQYF. The CDR3 DNA is TGTGCCAGTAGCTGGGCAAGTGGCGGCGAGCAGTACTTC.

The chain couples TRBV20-1 to TRBJ2-7; TRBD1 or TRBD2 may be the D gene (5 bases each). Between the trimmed V and J ends, which lost 4 bases and 4 bases, there was a span of 14 bases. This CDR3 has 13 residues. In germline, CDR1 is DFQATT, CDR2 SNEGSKA (reference sequence). In DNA, the CDR3 is TGCAGTGCTAACGGGGCAGGTCAATACGAGCAGTACTTC. Residues: CSANGAGQYEQYF.

V usage is TRBV15 and J usage is TRBJ1-5; D possibly corresponds to TRBD1 (5 bases). Germline V gene data show CDR1 as LNHNV and CDR2 as YYDKDF (reference sequence). CDR3 length equals 14 residues. Trimming stripped 0 bases from V and 4 bases from J, with 7 bases between. The CDR3 protein is CATSREGGNQPQHF. The CDR3 DNA follows: TGTGCCACCAGCAGAGAGGGGGGTAATCAGCCCCAGCATTTT. Full variable domain (outside the CDR3, taken from reference TRBV15 and TRBJ1-5): DAMVIQNPRYQVTQFGKPVTLSCSQTLNHNVMYWYQQKSSQAPKLLFHYYDKDFNNEADTPDNFQSRRPNTSFCFLDIRSPGLGDTAMYLCATSREGGNQPQHFGDGTRLSIL.

The CDR3 loop reads CAISESSVNTGELFF. CDR3 in DNA: TGTGCCATCAGTGAGTCATCGGTGAACACCGGGGAGCTGTTTTTT. The rearrangement uses TRBV10-3 and TRBJ2-2; D remains ambiguous. The germline V and J ends were trimmed by 0 bases and 1 base, with 6 bases remaining between them. The CDR3 is made up of 15 amino acids. Germline loops: CDR1 ENHRY, CDR2 SYGVKD.

This clonotype has at least ten counts. This rearrangement joins TRBV6-5 to TRBJ1-1; D ambiguous. Germline lookup yields CDR1 MNHEY and CDR2 SVGAGI. Trimming took 6 bases from V and 4 from J, leaving 21 bases between them. The CDR3 runs to 16 residues. The CDR3 region has the DNA TGTGCCAGCAGCTTATTCAGACGGGTCCTCCGCACTGAAGCTTTCTTT. It translates to CASSLFRRVLRTEAFF.

V usage is TRBV20-1 and J usage is TRBJ1-2, with D unresolved. The CDR3 sequence is 14 residues long. Germline V gene lookup returns CDR1 DFQATT and CDR2 SNEGSKA (reference sequence). Trimming left V 8 bases short and J 5 bases short, with 21 bases between. CDR3 bases: TGCAGTTTCATCCTGACACTGATGGGATATGGCTACACCTTC. This codes for CSFILTLMGYGYTF.

Only a few counts were recorded for this clonotype. The chain is built from TRBV2 and TRBJ1-1, with 7 bases matching TRBD1. CDR3 size: 16 residues. V was clipped by 0 bases and J by 10 bases; unmatched bases: 14. Germline V lookup: CDR1 SNHLY, CDR2 FYNNEI. The CDR3 DNA reads TGTGCCAGCAGTGAAGCGGAGACAGGGATTGTAAGGGCAGCTTTCTTT. Its protein product is CASSEAETGIVRAAFF.